The present T cell receptor beta chain was sequenced within a study of T cell clones after liver transplantation. Whole-study context: As an antigen-independent comparator, third-party-reactive TCRbeta sequences came from pre-transplant mixed lymphocyte reactions. General study results and limits: The donor-reactive repertoire was only partly measurable in two subjects, lacking donor cells.

CD3+CD4+ and CD3+CD8+ cells were FACS-sorted from thawed unstimulated PBMCs. The assay was immunoSEQ multiplex PCR, and TCRdb's table has in-frame clones only and misses some. The data contain roughly 120,000 clones, 90% of them seen just once; the ten biggest clones take up approximately 0.84%. Germline V gene data show CDR1 as SQVTM and CDR2 as ANQGSEA. The V gene end was trimmed by 7 bases and the J gene end by 5 bases; junction bases not matched to a gene: 4. This CDR3 comprises 13 residues. On this clone: The target antigen is unknown.

The sequence derives from a human patient who received a liver transplant. Some of the T cells might come from the graft donor. The chain links TRBV29-1 to TRBJ2-2, with 10 bases lining up with TRBD1. Sequenced here: CD4+ T cells from blood, sampled 12 months after liver transplant. The CDR3 protein is CSGGQGITGELFF. The CDR3 DNA reads TGCAGCGGGGGACAGGGGATAACCGGGGAGCTGTTTTTT.